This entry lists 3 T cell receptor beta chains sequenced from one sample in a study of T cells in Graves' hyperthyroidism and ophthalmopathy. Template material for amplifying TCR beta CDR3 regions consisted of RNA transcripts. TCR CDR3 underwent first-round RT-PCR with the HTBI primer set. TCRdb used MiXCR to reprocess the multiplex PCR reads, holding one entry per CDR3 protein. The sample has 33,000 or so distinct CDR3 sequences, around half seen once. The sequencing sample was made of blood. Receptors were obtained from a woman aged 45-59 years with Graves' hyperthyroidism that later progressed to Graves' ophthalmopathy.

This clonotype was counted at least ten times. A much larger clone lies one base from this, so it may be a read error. CDR3 DNA sequence: TGTGCCAGCAGCTCGCCTTGGGGACAGGGAGCCTACGAGCAGTACTTC. Protein product: CASSSPWGQGAYEQYF. The chain recombines TRBV7-8 with TRBJ2-7; the match to TRBD1 covers 9 bases. V shed 4 bases and J 2 bases; nucleotides not matched to a gene: 9. The CDR3 is 16 amino acids. CDR1 SGHVS and CDR2 FQNEAQ come from the germline V gene.

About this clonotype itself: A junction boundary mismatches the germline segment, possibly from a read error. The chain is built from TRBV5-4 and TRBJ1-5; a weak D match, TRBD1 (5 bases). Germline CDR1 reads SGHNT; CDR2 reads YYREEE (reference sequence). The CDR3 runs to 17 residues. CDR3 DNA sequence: TGTGCCAGCAGCTTGGACTCTAGCGGGACTTACAATGAGCCCCAGCATTTT. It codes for CASSLDSSGTYNEPQHF.

CDR3 protein: CASSVDSGRIGDNYGYTF. CDR3 DNA: TGTGCCAGCAGCGTAGATAGCGGGAGAATCGGGGATAACTATGGCTACACCTTC. The rearrangement joins TRBV9 to TRBJ1-2; D gene ambiguous. Germline CDR1 is SGDLS and CDR2 is YYNGEE. The CDR3 consists of 18 residues. Trimming took 0 bases from V and 1 from J, leaving 19 bases between them.